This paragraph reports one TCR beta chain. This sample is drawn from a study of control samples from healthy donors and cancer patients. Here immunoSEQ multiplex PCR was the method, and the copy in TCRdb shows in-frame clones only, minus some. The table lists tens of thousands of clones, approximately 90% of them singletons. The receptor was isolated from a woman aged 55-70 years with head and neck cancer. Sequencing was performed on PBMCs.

CDR3 in DNA: TGTGCCAGCAGCTCAACAGGGGACACTGAAGCTTTCTTT. It yields the protein CASSSTGDTEAFF. The genes are TRBV3-1 (or the pseudogene TRBV3-2) and TRBJ1-1; 7 nucleotides align to TRBD1. The CDR3 has 13 residues. Germline CDR1 and CDR2: LGHDT and YNNKEL (reference sequence). V shed 5 bases, J shed 3 bases, and the junction held 3 bases outside the gene matches.